This T cell receptor beta chain was captured by sequencing in a study of blood T cell repertoires in COVID-19. Study overall: Samples of COVID-19 (acute and convalescent) were obtained from the United States, Italy and Spain. PBMCs, B-cell-depleted T cells, or T cells were the source of the cDNA or gDNA that made up the material.

Clones were sequenced by immunoSEQ multiplex PCR, and TCRdb holds only the in-frame ones, with some missing. The profile shows about 400,000 clones, over 75% of them singletons. CDR1 is PRHDT, CDR2 FYEKMQ, per germline (reference sequence). V lost 5 bases and J lost 4; bases outside the gene matches: 10. The CDR3 runs to 16 residues. Those who participated ranged in age from about 18 to 95 years and resided in some 24 US areas. This chain uses TRBV13 with TRBJ2-2, with 7 bases fitting TRBD2. This clonotype was sampled from a woman aged 40 to 50 with acute COVID-19. Source material: PBMCs or T cells enriched from blood (not recorded which). CDR3 sequence (DNA): TGTGCCAGCAGCCCTCAGTGGGAGGGAGGCACCGGGGAGCTGTTTTTT. It yields the protein CASSPQWEGGTGELFF. Drawing the rest from reference TRBV13 and TRBJ2-2, the complete variable domain is AAGVIQSPRHLIKEKRETATLKCYPIPRHDTVYWYQQGPGQDPQFLISFYEKMQSDKGSIPDRFSAQQFSDYHSELNMSSLELGDSALYFCASSPQWEGGTGELFFGEGSRLTVL.